A single sample is the source of the 22 T cell receptor beta chains below, sequenced in a study of blood T cell repertoires in COVID-19. Using immunoSEQ multiplex PCR, the repertoire was profiled, and TCRdb retains in-frame clones only, with some absent. The sample comprises 37,000 or so clones, around nine tenths of which are singletons, and 12% rests with the top ten. Sequenced material: peripheral blood. These receptors all stem from a man aged 60 to 75 with active COVID-19.

This clone appeared a single time. The chain recombines TRBV5-8 with TRBJ2-7, with D uncertain. Germline V gives CDR1 SGHTS, CDR2 YDEGEE. There are 12 residues in the CDR3. V gave up 0 bases and J gave up 3 bases, with 4 bases separating them. DNA for the CDR3: TGTGCCAGCAGCTTGGTCGTCTACGAGCAGTACTTC. It encodes CASSLVVYEQYF.

The chain links TRBV5-1 to TRBJ1-3; 8 nucleotides align to TRBD1. Per germline, CDR1 SGHRS and CDR2 YFSETQ. V was clipped by 4 bases and J by 2 bases; unmatched bases: 5. The CDR3 consists of 15 residues. The chain's CDR3 is CASSLSTGAGNTIYF. CDR3 in DNA: TGCGCCAGCAGCCTCTCGACAGGGGCTGGAAACACCATATATTTT.

This chain links TRBV7-8 with TRBJ2-2; 7 nucleotides agree with TRBD1. The germline gives CDR1 SGHVS, CDR2 FQNEAQ. CDR3 length: 17 amino acids. After removal of 4 bases from V and 7 bases from J, the junction contained 15 bases not matched to a gene. The CDR3 loop is CASSSSRTGEQGGELFF. CDR3 DNA: TGTGCCAGCAGCTCGAGCCGTACAGGGGAACAGGGCGGGGAGCTGTTTTTT.

This rearrangement joins TRBV27 to TRBJ2-5, with 9 nucleotides matching TRBD1. J gave up 5 bases and V 0 bases, and 7 bases lay outside the gene matches. The CDR3 loop spans 16 amino acids. Germline values: CDR1 MNHEY, CDR2 SMNVEV (reference sequence). The CDR3 nucleotides are TGTGCCAGCAGTTTATCCCTACAGGGGGCGCGGGAGACCCAGTACTTC. It encodes CASSLSLQGARETQYF.

The rearrangement links TRBV10-3 to TRBJ2-7, with D perhaps matching TRBD2 (6 bases). V dropped 7 bases and J dropped 3 bases, with 13 bases sitting between them. CDR1 is ENHRY, CDR2 SYGVKD, per germline. CDR3 length: 13 amino acids. The CDR3 loop reads CAITKGLYYEQYF. CDR3 sequence (DNA): TGTGCCATCACCAAGGGACTGTACTACGAGCAGTACTTC.

The chain combines TRBV4-2 with TRBJ2-6; no clear D. The CDR3 spans 17 residues. CDR1 LGHNA and CDR2 YNFKEQ come from the germline V gene. Trimming took 3 bases from V and 0 from J, leaving 12 bases between them. The CDR3 reads CASSQGLPISGANVLTF. CDR3 coding DNA: TGTGCCAGCAGCCAGGGCTTACCTATCTCTGGGGCCAACGTCCTGACTTTC.

The chain employs TRBV9 and TRBJ2-3; D is undetermined. Germline V gene lookup returns CDR1 SGDLS and CDR2 YYNGEE. The CDR3 spans 14 residues. The V end lost 5 bases, the J end lost 2 bases, and 12 bases lay between the germline ends. The CDR3 DNA is TGTGCCAGCAGTCCCCTCCCCGTCACAGATACGCAGTATTTT. Protein sequence: CASSPLPVTDTQYF. The variable domain in full, with the rest retrieved from reference TRBV9 and TRBJ2-3, is DSGVTQTPKHLITATGQRVTLRCSPRSGDLSVYWYQQSLDQGLQFLIQYYNGEERAKGNILERFSAQQFPDLHSELNLSSLELGDSALYFCASSPLPVTDTQYFGPGTRLTVL.

This clone was counted a single time. This same CDR3 is encoded by further DNA sequences in the sample. V is TRBV10-2 and J is TRBJ1-3; TRBD1 matches at 7 bases. CDR3 length equals 16 residues. The trim removed 2 bases at V and 0 bases at J, leaving 4 bases unmatched. Germline V gene sequence: CDR1 WSHSY, CDR2 SAAADI. CDR3 sequence (DNA): TGCGCCAGCAGTGAGAGGACAGGACCCTCTGGAAACACCATATATTTT. Translating it yields CASSERTGPSGNTIYF.

The chain joins TRBV5-4 to TRBJ1-2, with a possible D match to TRBD1 (5 bases). Between the trimmed V and J ends, which lost 0 bases and 6 bases, there was a span of 9 bases. The germline CDR1 and CDR2 sequences are SGHNT and YYREEE (reference sequence). This CDR3 has 13 residues. The CDR3 is CASSLAGRDGYTF. The CDR3 DNA reads as TGTGCCAGCAGCTTGGCGGGCAGGGATGGCTACACCTTC.

The chain carries TRBV19 and TRBJ2-3, with 9 bases fitting TRBD2. Trimming removed 4 bases from V and 1 base from J; junction bases left unmatched: 3. Germline-derived CDR1 and CDR2 are LNHDA and SQIVND (reference sequence). This CDR3 has 15 amino acids. CDR3 DNA: TGTGCCAGTAGTACGACTAGCGGAGGCACAGATACGCAGTATTTT. The encoded protein is CASSTTSGGTDTQYF.

This chain uses TRBV11-2 with TRBJ2-3; 9 bases line up with TRBD2. CDR1 and CDR2 from the germline V gene are SGHAT and FQNNGV. CDR3 length: 16 amino acids. With V trimmed by 1 base and J by 5 bases, 7 bases remained unmatched. The DNA of the CDR3 is TGTGCCAGCAGCTTAGTCGGCGGGAGGGCCCAAGATACGCAGTATTTT. Amino acids: CASSLVGGRAQDTQYF.

The rearrangement links TRBV5-5 to TRBJ1-4; D may be TRBD1 (5 bases). The CDR3 totals 14 residues. CDR1 SGHKS and CDR2 YYEKEE come from the germline V gene (reference sequence). Trimming cost V 4 bases and J 7 bases, with 14 bases left between them. The CDR3 nucleotides read TGTGCCAGCAGCCGGACACTCTACACTGAAAAACTGTTTTTT. Residues: CASSRTLYTEKLFF. The full variable domain, completed using reference TRBV5-5 and TRBJ1-4, is DAGVTQSPTHLIKTRGQQVTLRCSPISGHKSVSWYQQVLGQGPQFIFQYYEKEERGRGNFPDRFSARQFPNYSSELNVNALLLGDSALYLCASSRTLYTEKLFFGSGTQLSVL.

This chain joins TRBV30 and TRBJ2-1; no definite D call. The germline V and J ends were trimmed by 0 bases and 9 bases, with 12 bases remaining between them. The CDR3 runs 13 residues. Germline values: CDR1 GTSNPN, CDR2 SVGIG (reference sequence). The CDR3 spells CAWSVQISTEQFF. CDR3 in DNA: TGTGCCTGGAGTGTTCAGATCTCCACTGAGCAGTTCTTC.

V and J are TRBV27 and TRBJ2-1; TRBD1 might be the D (6 bases). The CDR3 has 17 amino acids. In germline, CDR1 is MNHEY, CDR2 SMNVEV (reference sequence). V was clipped by 4 bases and J by 0 bases, with 16 bases between them. The CDR3 DNA sequence: TGTGCCAGCAGTTGGTTACAGGGCCCGGGCTCCTACAATGAGCAGTTCTTC. This gives the protein CASSWLQGPGSYNEQFF.

The chain joins TRBV9 to TRBJ2-7; 7 nucleotides agree with TRBD2. J gave up 6 bases and V 7 bases, and 13 bases lay outside the gene matches. This CDR3 region has 14 residues. Germline assignment: CDR1 SGDLS and CDR2 YYNGEE. The CDR3 reads CASGSGAAGLEQYF. The CDR3 DNA is TGTGCCAGCGGGTCCGGGGCAGCGGGACTCGAGCAGTACTTC.

The chain joins TRBV11-2 to TRBJ1-2, with a possible D match to TRBD1 (5 bases). V lost 4 bases, J lost 2 bases, and 11 bases lay in between. The CDR3 runs to 14 residues. Germline CDR1 SGHAT, CDR2 FQNNGV. CDR3 protein: CASSYGGYNYGYTF. The CDR3 bases are TGTGCCAGCAGCTACGGGGGTTACAACTATGGCTACACCTTC. The full variable domain, completed using reference TRBV11-2 and TRBJ1-2, is EAGVAQSPRYKIIEKRQSVAFWCNPISGHATLYWYQQILGQGPKLLIQFQNNGVVDDSQLPKDRFSAERLKGVDSTLKIQPAKLEDSAVYLCASSYGGYNYGYTFGSGTRLTVV.

The chain combines TRBV4-1 with TRBJ2-1; 9 positions agree with TRBD1. This CDR3 spans 14 amino acids. J was trimmed by 7 bases and V by 2 bases; bases with no gene match: 3. Germline CDR1 reads MGHRA; CDR2 reads YSYEKL. The CDR3 region has the DNA TGCGCCAGCAGCCAACCCGGACAGGGGAATGAGCAGTTCTTC. As protein: CASSQPGQGNEQFF.

J is TRBJ1-3 and V is TRBV5-5; 8 positions match TRBD1. This CDR3 has 15 residues. Germline V gives CDR1 SGHKS, CDR2 YYEKEE (reference sequence). V shed 0 bases, J shed 4 bases, and the junction held 3 bases outside the gene matches. The CDR3 is CASSLVWDRGNTIYF. CDR3 nucleotide sequence: TGTGCCAGCAGCTTGGTGTGGGACAGGGGAAACACCATATATTTT.

The CDR3 DNA reads TGTGCCAGCAGTTTAGGCAGGGGACACACCGGGGAGCTGTTTTTT. This codes for CASSLGRGHTGELFF. The chain couples TRBV27 to TRBJ2-2; the D gene is possibly TRBD1 (6 bases). Germline V gives CDR1 MNHEY, CDR2 SMNVEV (reference sequence). The CDR3 length is 15 residues. V gave up 2 bases and J gave up 3 bases, with 10 bases separating them.

A few counts support this clone. The chain has TRBV15 and TRBJ1-5, with D possibly matching TRBD1 (5 bases). Trimming shortened V by 0 bases and J by 3 bases, and 15 bases separated the two germline ends. This CDR3 contains 17 residues. The germline gives CDR1 LNHNV, CDR2 YYDKDF (reference sequence). The CDR3 DNA reads as TGTGCCACCAGCAGAGATTTGGTGGGGCGAATCAATCAGCCCCAGCATTTT. This gives the protein CATSRDLVGRINQPQHF.

The rearrangement joins TRBV25-1 to TRBJ2-1, with TRBD2 identical over 12 bases. V lost 3 bases to trimming and J lost 7 bases; unmatched junction nucleotides: 7. The germline V gene has CDR1 MGHDK and CDR2 SYGVNS. The CDR3 consists of 16 residues. This CDR3 reads CASSENPGLAGNEQFF. The CDR3 region has the DNA TGTGCCAGCAGTGAGAACCCGGGACTAGCGGGTAATGAGCAGTTCTTC.

CDR3 coding DNA: TGTGCCAGCAGCAAGGGGGAGAGCTCCTACAATGAGCAGTTCTTC. This sequence encodes CASSKGESSYNEQFF. V usage is TRBV28 and J usage is TRBJ2-1, with D perhaps TRBD1 (6 bases). Trimming removed 6 bases at V and 0 bases at J, with 12 bases between. The CDR3 is 15 residues long. Germline lookup yields CDR1 MDHEN and CDR2 SYDVKM.